The clone carrying this T cell receptor (beta chain) occurred many times. Antigen unknown. Unique molecular identifier tags were affixed to discrete cDNA molecules. TCRdb ran MiXCR on the 5' RACE reads and lists one entry per CDR3 protein. The table has tens of thousands of distinct CDR3 sequences, 5% to 6.5% seen once. This record comes from a study of early T cells in non-severe SARS-CoV-2 infection. Study details: Unpaired chains resulted from sequencing bulk RNA of unsorted whole blood.

General study points: Lookups in VDJdb leaned toward anti-spike CD8 responses and missed private and CD4 specificities.

This CDR3 spans 14 amino acids. Trimming shortened V by 1 base and J by 4 bases, and 10 bases separated the two germline ends. Germline loops: CDR1 SGHAT, CDR2 FQNNGV. This TCR derives from an adult who was a healthcare worker with PCR-confirmed SARS-CoV-2 infection or an uninfected control (not recorded which). The material sequenced was whole blood, taken at baseline. The chain is built from TRBV11-2 and TRBJ1-2; D ambiguous. The CDR3 here is CASSLVSISYGYTF. CDR3 nucleotide sequence: TGTGCCAGCAGCTTAGTGAGCATCAGCTATGGCTACACCTTC.